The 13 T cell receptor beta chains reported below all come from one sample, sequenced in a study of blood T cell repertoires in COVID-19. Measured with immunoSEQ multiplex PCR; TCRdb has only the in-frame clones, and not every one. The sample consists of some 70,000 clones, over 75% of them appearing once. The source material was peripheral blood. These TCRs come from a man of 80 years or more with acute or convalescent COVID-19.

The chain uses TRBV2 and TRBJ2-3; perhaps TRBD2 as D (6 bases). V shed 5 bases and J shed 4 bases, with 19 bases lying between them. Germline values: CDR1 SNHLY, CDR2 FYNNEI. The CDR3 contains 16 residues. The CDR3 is CASSRAPQGGADTQYF. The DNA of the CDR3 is TGTGCCAGCAGTCGGGCCCCCCAGGGCGGGGCAGATACGCAGTATTTT.

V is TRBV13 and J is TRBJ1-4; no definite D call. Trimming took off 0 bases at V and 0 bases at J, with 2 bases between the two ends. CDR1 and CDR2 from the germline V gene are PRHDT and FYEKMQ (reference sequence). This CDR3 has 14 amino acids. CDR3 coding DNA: TGTGCCAGCAGCTTAGGCACAACTAATGAAAAACTGTTTTTT. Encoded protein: CASSLGTTNEKLFF.

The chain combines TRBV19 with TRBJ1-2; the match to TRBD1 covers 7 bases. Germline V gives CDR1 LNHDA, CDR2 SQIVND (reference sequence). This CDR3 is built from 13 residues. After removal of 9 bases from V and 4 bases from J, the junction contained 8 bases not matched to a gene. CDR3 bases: TGTGCCAGCGCTCGGACAGGTCGCTATGGCTACACCTTC. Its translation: CASARTGRYGYTF.

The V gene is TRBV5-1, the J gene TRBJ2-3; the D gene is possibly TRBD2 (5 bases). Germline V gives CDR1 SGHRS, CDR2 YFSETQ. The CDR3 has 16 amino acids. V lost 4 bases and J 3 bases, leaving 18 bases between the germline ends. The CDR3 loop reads CASSLGGARGTDTQYF. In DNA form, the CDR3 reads TGCGCCAGCAGCCTCGGAGGAGCACGCGGGACAGATACGCAGTATTTT.

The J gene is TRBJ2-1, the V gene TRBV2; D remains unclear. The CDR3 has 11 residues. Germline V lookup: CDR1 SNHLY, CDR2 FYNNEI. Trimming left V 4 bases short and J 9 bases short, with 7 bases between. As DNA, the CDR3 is TGTGCCAGCAGTGTGGGCCCTGAGCAGTTCTTC. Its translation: CASSVGPEQFF.

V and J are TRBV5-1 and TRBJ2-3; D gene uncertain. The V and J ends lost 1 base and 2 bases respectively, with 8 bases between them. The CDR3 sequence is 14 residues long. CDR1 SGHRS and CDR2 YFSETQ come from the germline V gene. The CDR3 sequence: CASSLLAFTDTQYF. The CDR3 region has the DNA TGCGCCAGCAGCTTGCTGGCCTTCACAGATACGCAGTATTTT.

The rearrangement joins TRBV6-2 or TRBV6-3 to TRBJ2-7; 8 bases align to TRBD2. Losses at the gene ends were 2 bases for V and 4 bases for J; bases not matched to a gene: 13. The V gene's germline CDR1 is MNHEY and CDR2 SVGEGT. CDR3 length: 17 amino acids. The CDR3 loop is CASSYVLGGTREYEQYF. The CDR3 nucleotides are TGTGCCAGCAGTTACGTCCTAGGGGGGACTAGAGAGTACGAGCAGTACTTC.

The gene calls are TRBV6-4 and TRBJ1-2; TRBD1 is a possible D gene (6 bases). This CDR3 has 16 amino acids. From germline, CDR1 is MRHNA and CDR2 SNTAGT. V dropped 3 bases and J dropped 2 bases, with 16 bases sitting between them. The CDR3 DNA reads TGTGCCAGCAGTGAAGGAGGACAGTACCTAAACTATGGCTACACCTTC. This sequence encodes CASSEGGQYLNYGYTF.

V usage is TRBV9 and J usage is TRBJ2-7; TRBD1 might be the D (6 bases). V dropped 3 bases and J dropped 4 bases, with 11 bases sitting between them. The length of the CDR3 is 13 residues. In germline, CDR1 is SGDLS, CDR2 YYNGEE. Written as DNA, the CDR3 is TGTGCCAGCAGCGAGGGACAAACTTACGAGCAGTACTTC. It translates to CASSEGQTYEQYF.

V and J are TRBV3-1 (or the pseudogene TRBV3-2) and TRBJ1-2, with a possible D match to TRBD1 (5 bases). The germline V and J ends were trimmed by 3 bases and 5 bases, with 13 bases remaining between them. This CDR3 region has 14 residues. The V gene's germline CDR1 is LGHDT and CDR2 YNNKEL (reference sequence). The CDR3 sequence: CASSQEGLRYGYTF. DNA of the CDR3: TGTGCCAGCAGCCAGGAGGGGTTAAGGTATGGCTACACCTTC.

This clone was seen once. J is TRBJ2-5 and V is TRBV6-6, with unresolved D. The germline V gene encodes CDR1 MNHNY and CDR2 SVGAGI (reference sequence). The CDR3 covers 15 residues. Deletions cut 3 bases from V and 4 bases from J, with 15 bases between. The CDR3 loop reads CASSYKAAVSETQYF. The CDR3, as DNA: TGTGCCAGCAGTTATAAGGCGGCAGTCTCAGAGACCCAGTACTTC.

The DNA for the CDR3 is TGCAGCGTCCTTAAACAGGGGGCGCCCAACACTGAAGCTTTCTTT. It specifies CSVLKQGAPNTEAFF. The genes are TRBV29-1 and TRBJ1-1; TRBD1 matches at 9 bases. The CDR3 consists of 15 residues. After removal of 6 bases from V and 2 bases from J, the junction contained 10 bases not matched to a gene. Looked up from germline, CDR1 is SQVTM and CDR2 is ANQGSEA.

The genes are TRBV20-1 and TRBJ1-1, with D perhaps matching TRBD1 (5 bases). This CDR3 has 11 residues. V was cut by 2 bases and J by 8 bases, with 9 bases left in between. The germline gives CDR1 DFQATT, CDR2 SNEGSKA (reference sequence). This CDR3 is CSARLGPEAFF. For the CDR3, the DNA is TGCAGTGCTAGATTGGGGCCCGAAGCTTTCTTT.